One sample yielded the 3 T cell receptor beta chains listed below, sequenced in a study of cytomegalovirus exposure and HLA in healthy donors. Produced via immunoSEQ multiplex PCR; TCRdb's table is partial and in-frame only. The sample contains around 200,000 clones, approximately 86% of which appear only once. The sample taken for sequencing was PBMCs. The source of these receptors is a woman between 18 and 29 years old in good health and CMV-seronegative.

Within the sample, this clone is medium-sized. This chain joins TRBV5-6 and TRBJ1-5; D remains ambiguous. The CDR3 is 12 residues long. The V and J ends lost 2 bases and 3 bases respectively, with 3 bases between them. In germline, CDR1 is SGHDT, CDR2 YYEEEE. Here the CDR3 DNA reads TGTGCCAGCAGCTTTCACAATCAGCCCCAGCATTTT. Translating it yields CASSFHNQPQHF.

This clone has only one observation. A far more abundant clone sits one base away, making this likely a read error. The V call is TRBV28, the J call TRBJ2-3, with 8 bases lining up with TRBD2. The germline V gene has CDR1 MDHEN and CDR2 SYDVKM. The CDR3 is 15 residues long. J lost 0 bases, V lost 4 bases, and 3 bases had no gene match. This chain's CDR3 is CASSYSSGSTDTQYF. For the CDR3, the DNA is TGTGCCAGCAGTTACTCTAGCGGGAGCACAGATACGCAGTATTTT.

The rearrangement joins TRBV27 to TRBJ2-7, with D possibly matching TRBD1 (6 bases). Germline loops: CDR1 MNHEY, CDR2 SMNVEV (reference sequence). The V and J ends lost 5 bases and 0 bases respectively, with 14 bases between them. This CDR3 has 15 amino acids. CDR3 DNA sequence: TGTGCCAGCAGTGCCACAGGGTTTTTCTCCTACGAGCAGTACTTC. Residues: CASSATGFFSYEQYF.